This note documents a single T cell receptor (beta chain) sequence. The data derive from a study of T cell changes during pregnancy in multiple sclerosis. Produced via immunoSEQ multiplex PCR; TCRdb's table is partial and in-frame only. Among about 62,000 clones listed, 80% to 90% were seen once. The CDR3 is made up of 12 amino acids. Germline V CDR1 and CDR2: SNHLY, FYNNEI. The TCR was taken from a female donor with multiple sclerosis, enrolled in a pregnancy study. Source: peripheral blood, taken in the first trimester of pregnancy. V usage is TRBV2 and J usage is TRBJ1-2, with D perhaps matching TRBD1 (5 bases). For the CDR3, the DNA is TGTGGCAGGGAGGGCTTTAACTATGGCTACACCTTC. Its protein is CGREGFNYGYTF.